Below, 13 T cell receptor beta chains from the same sample are listed, as sequenced in a study of T cell clonotyping in hematopoietic cell transplantation. The time point denotes: recipient sample about 28 days before transplant, after cytoreduction. TCRdb's copy holds only in-frame clones and misses some; the assay was immunoSEQ multiplex PCR. The sample has 27,000 or so clones; around 70% are singletons. Specimen: peripheral blood mononuclear cells, collected before stem cell transplant. The receptors come from a man aged 50 or older with myelodysplastic syndrome. Some clones in this sample may be carry-over from other donors' samples.

The chain carries TRBV29-1 and TRBJ2-2, with D unclear. Trimming removed 7 bases at V and 1 base at J, with 7 bases between. Germline V gene lookup returns CDR1 SQVTM and CDR2 ANQGSEA. CDR3 length: 12 amino acids. The CDR3 loop reads CSALENTGELFF. CDR3 coding DNA: TGCAGCGCCCTGGAGAACACCGGGGAGCTGTTTTTT.

This clone came up a few times. The DNA of the CDR3 is TGTGCCTGGAGCATAAATCATCAGCCCCAGCATTTT. Residues: CAWSINHQPQHF. The chain joins TRBV30 to TRBJ1-5; D gene unclear. This CDR3 has 12 amino acids. Germline V lookup: CDR1 GTSNPN, CDR2 SVGIG (reference sequence). The V end lost 3 bases, the J end lost 5 bases, and 8 bases lay between the germline ends.

The chain couples TRBV2 to TRBJ1-6, with D uncertain. Germline CDR1 is SNHLY and CDR2 is FYNNEI. There are 11 residues in the CDR3. Trimming took off 4 bases at V and 11 bases at J, with 6 bases between the two ends. CDR3: CASSVAPPLHF. Here the CDR3 DNA reads TGTGCCAGCAGTGTAGCTCCACCCCTCCACTTT.

This clone was counted once. The chain has TRBV28 and TRBJ1-5; D unclear. The CDR3 has 15 amino acids. V lost 6 bases to trimming and J lost 0 bases, with 12 bases between them. Germline V gene data show CDR1 as MDHEN and CDR2 as SYDVKM. The CDR3 coding sequence is TGTGCCAGCAGCGACGGAGTATATAGCAATCAGCCCCAGCATTTT. Its protein is CASSDGVYSNQPQHF.

The chain recombines TRBV6-6 with TRBJ1-1; D might be TRBD1 (5 bases). V shed 2 bases and J shed 4 bases, with 17 bases lying between them. The CDR3 covers 16 residues. The germline V gene has CDR1 MNHNY and CDR2 SVGAGI (reference sequence). CDR3 in amino acids: CASSYEGAGMITEAFF. The DNA of the CDR3 is TGTGCCAGCAGTTACGAGGGAGCAGGGATGATCACTGAAGCTTTCTTT.

The V and J genes are TRBV6-6 and TRBJ2-5; 9 bases are a match to TRBD1. The V gene's germline CDR1 is MNHNY and CDR2 SVGAGI (reference sequence). The V and J ends lost 5 bases and 2 bases, in that order; junction bases with no gene match: 6. The length of the CDR3 is 15 residues. Here the CDR3 reads CASSAQGARQETQYF. In DNA, the CDR3 is TGTGCCAGCAGTGCACAGGGGGCGCGACAAGAGACCCAGTACTTC.

The chain has TRBV29-1 and TRBJ2-1; no definite D call. The CDR3 has 11 residues. From germline, CDR1 is SQVTM and CDR2 ANQGSEA. Trimming removed 3 bases at V and 3 bases at J, with 3 bases between. The CDR3 DNA sequence: TGCAGCGTTGAGGTCTACAATGAGCAGTTCTTC. It yields the protein CSVEVYNEQFF.

The chain is built from TRBV30 and TRBJ1-2, with no clear D. The CDR3 has 12 amino acids. The V gene's germline CDR1 is GTSNPN and CDR2 SVGIG (reference sequence). V was trimmed by 0 bases and J by 4 bases, leaving 6 bases between them. The DNA of the CDR3 is TGTGCCTGGAGTGTGGACCTCTATGGCTACACCTTC. Residues: CAWSVDLYGYTF.

The V call is TRBV2, the J call TRBJ1-5; D remains unclear. CDR3 length equals 15 residues. Deletions cut 2 bases from V and 4 bases from J, with 12 bases between. Germline CDR1 is SNHLY and CDR2 is FYNNEI. The CDR3 sequence: CASSEFRGENQPQHF. Written as DNA, the CDR3 is TGTGCCAGCAGTGAATTTCGGGGTGAGAATCAGCCCCAGCATTTT.

The J gene is TRBJ2-1, the V gene TRBV6-5, with TRBD1 matching over 7 bases. CDR3 length: 14 residues. The junction had 6 bases not matched to a gene; V was cut back by 6 bases and J by 4 bases. Germline CDR1 is MNHEY and CDR2 is SVGAGI. The CDR3 DNA is TGTGCCAGCAGAGAGACAGGGAGATACAATGAGCAGTTCTTC. Amino acid sequence: CASRETGRYNEQFF.

The chain is built from TRBV14 and TRBJ2-1; D not certain. The length of the CDR3 is 15 residues. CDR1 and CDR2 from the germline V gene are SGHDN and FVKESK. The V end was cut by 4 bases, the J end by 0 bases, with 10 bases between. The CDR3: CASSLLPGSYNEQFF. As DNA, the CDR3 is TGTGCCAGCAGCCTACTCCCGGGCTCCTACAATGAGCAGTTCTTC.

This clone appeared once. The chain is built from TRBV2 and TRBJ2-5, with 8 bases fitting TRBD2. This CDR3 is built from 15 residues. The germline V gene has CDR1 SNHLY and CDR2 FYNNEI. V lost 2 bases and J lost 5; bases outside the gene matches: 7. CDR3 DNA sequence: TGTGCCAGCAGTGAACGTCCGGGGGGGGAGGAGACCCAGTACTTC. Its protein product is CASSERPGGEETQYF.

The chain couples TRBV27 to TRBJ2-7, with 8 bases identical to TRBD1. The CDR3 runs to 15 residues. V lost 2 bases and J lost 6; bases outside the gene matches: 9. Germline V gene lookup returns CDR1 MNHEY and CDR2 SMNVEV (reference sequence). In DNA form, the CDR3 reads TGTGCCAGCAGTTTAAGGGGACAGGTCGGAGGCGAGCAGTACTTC. The encoded protein is CASSLRGQVGGEQYF.